A selection of T cell receptor beta chains follows, all from one sample in a study of CD8 T cells in Susac syndrome. Using its own MiXCR run on the immunoSEQ multiplex PCR reads, TCRdb lists one record per CDR3 protein. The sample shows over 130,000 distinct CDR3 sequences, 95% of them seen only once. The sample was CD4+ T cells from PBMCs. The receptor source for this set is a human donor with multiple sclerosis. Each CDR3 is given with its conserved first and last residue. A D gene is named only where the DNA matches it firmly. For some rows the clone size is stated as once, few or many, or as a class when expanded; others skip it.

D,size,V,J,DNA,CDR3
TRBD2,.,TRBV20-1,TRBJ2-5,TGCAGTGGTAGCGGGATCCAAGAGACCCAGTACTTC,CSGSGIQETQYF
.,.,TRBV20-1,TRBJ2-2,TGCAGTGCCATTAAGACTAGTCCTAACACCGGGGAGCTGTTTTTT,CSAIKTSPNTGELFF
.,once,TRBV20-1,TRBJ1-5,TGCAGTGCTAGGAAGGGTTTGCAGCCCCAGCATTTT,CSARKGLQPQHF
.,.,TRBV5-1,TRBJ2-2,TGCGCCAGCAGCTTGGGCCAGCCAGGCGGGGAGCTGTTTTTT,CASSLGQPGGELFF
.,.,TRBV5-1,TRBJ2-5,TGCGCCAGCAGCTTGGAGAGGGGCCAAGAGACCCAGTACTTC,CASSLERGQETQYF
.,few,TRBV28,TRBJ1-6,TGTGCCAGCAGTGGAGGGCGTAATTCACCCCTCCACTTT,CASSGGRNSPLHF
.,.,TRBV12-3/TRBV12-4,TRBJ2-7,TGTGCCAGCAGTTTGGGAGGAACTGCCTCCTACGAGCAGTACTTC,CASSLGGTASYEQYF
.,.,TRBV3-1,TRBJ2-7,TGTGCCAGCAGCCTGCGGACGGGGGAGCAGTACTTC,CASSLRTGEQYF
.,.,TRBV27,TRBJ1-5,TGTGCCAGCAAGTACAGGGCGGGCAATCAGCCCCAGCATTTT,CASKYRAGNQPQHF
.,.,TRBV12-3/TRBV12-4,TRBJ2-1,TGTGCCAGCAGTTTGGGTCCGGGACTGCCCTACAATGAGCAGTTCTTC,CASSLGPGLPYNEQFF
.,.,TRBV20-1,TRBJ1-1,TGCAGTGCTAGACGAGGACGTATCAACACTGAAGCTTTCTTT,CSARRGRINTEAFF
TRBD1,.,TRBV4-1,TRBJ1-4,TGCGCCAGCAGCCAAGATAAGACAGGGTCTTATGAAAAACTGTTTTTT,CASSQDKTGSYEKLFF
.,few,TRBV6-5,TRBJ1-1,TGTGCCAGCAAACAGGGACAGAACACTGAAGCTTTCTTT,CASKQGQNTEAFF
TRBD2,.,TRBV6-6,TRBJ2-7,TGTGCCAGCAGTCCCCGGGGGGGGACGTCGACCTACGAGCAGTACTTC,CASSPRGGTSTYEQYF
.,.,TRBV28,TRBJ2-3,TGTGCCAGCAGTTTAGTAACTCCACGGCCCGATACGCAGTATTTT,CASSLVTPRPDTQYF
.,.,TRBV4-2,TRBJ2-6,TGTGCCAGCAGCTCACAGGGAACCGGGGCCAACGTCCTGACTTTC,CASSSQGTGANVLTF
.,.,TRBV3-1,TRBJ1-2,TGTGCCAGCAGCCAAGATTTTACAGGGAGAGACTATGGCTACACCTTC,CASSQDFTGRDYGYTF
.,.,TRBV28,TRBJ2-1,TGTGCCAGCAGGAATGACAGAACCCTCAATGAGCAGTTCTTC,CASRNDRTLNEQFF
.,.,TRBV29-1,TRBJ1-2,TGCAGCACTTGGCCGGCTGACGGGACGAACTATGGCTACACCTTC,CSTWPADGTNYGYTF
.,.,TRBV5-1,TRBJ2-1,TGCGCCAGCAGCTCCGGACAAGTAGCCAATGAGCAGTTCTTC,CASSSGQVANEQFF
.,.,TRBV3-1,TRBJ2-1,TGTGCCAGCAGCCTTCAGCCGGACAATGAGCAGTTCTTC,CASSLQPDNEQFF
TRBD1,once,TRBV4-3,TRBJ2-1,TGCGCCAGCAGCCAAGGGTTGGCCAGGGGGACGTACAATGAGCAGTTCTTC,CASSQGLARGTYNEQFF
.,.,TRBV3-1,TRBJ1-2,TGTGCCAGCAGCCAAGGACCTACTAACTATGGCTACACCTTC,CASSQGPTNYGYTF
.,.,TRBV5-1,TRBJ2-1,TGCGCCAGCAGCTCTAGCAAGGGGACTGCGTACAATGAGCAGTTCTTC,CASSSSKGTAYNEQFF
.,.,TRBV5-1,TRBJ2-7,TGCGCCAGCAGCTTGGGCGCAGGGAGCTCCTACGAGCAGTACTTC,CASSLGAGSSYEQYF
.,.,TRBV25-1,TRBJ1-4,TGTGCCAGCAGTGAAACAGCATTATACCCGTATGAAAAACTGTTTTTT,CASSETALYPYEKLFF